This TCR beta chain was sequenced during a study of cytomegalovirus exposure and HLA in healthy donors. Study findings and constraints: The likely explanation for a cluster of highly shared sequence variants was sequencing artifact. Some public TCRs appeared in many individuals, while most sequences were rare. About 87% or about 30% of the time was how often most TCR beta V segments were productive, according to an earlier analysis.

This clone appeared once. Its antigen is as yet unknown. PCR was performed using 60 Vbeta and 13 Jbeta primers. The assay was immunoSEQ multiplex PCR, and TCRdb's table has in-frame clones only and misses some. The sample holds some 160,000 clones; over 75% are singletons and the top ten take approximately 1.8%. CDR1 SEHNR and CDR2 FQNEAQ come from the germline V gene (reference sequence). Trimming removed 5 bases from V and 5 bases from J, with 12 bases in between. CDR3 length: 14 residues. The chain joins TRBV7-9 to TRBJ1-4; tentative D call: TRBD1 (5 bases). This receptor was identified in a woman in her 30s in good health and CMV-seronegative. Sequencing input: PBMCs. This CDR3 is CASSNAGANEKLFF. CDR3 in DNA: TGTGCCAGCAGCAATGCTGGGGCCAATGAAAAACTGTTTTTT.